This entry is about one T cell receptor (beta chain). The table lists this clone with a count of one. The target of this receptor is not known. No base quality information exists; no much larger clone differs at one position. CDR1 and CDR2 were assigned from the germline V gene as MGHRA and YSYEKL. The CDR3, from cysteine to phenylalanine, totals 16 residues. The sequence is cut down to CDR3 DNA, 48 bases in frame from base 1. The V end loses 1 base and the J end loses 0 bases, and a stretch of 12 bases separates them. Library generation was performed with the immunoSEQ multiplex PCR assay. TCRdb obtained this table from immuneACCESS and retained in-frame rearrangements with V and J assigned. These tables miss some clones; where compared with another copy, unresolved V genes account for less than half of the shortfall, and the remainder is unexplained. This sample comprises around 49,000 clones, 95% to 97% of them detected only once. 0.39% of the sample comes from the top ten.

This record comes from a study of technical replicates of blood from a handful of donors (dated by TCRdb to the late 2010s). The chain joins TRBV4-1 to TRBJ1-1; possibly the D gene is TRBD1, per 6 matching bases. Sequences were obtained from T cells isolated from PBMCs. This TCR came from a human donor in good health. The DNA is TGCGCCAGCAGCCAAGCTGGAAGGGGGATGAACACTGAAGCTTTCTTT. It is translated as CASSQAGRGMNTEAFF.